This T cell receptor beta chain comes out of a study of blood T cells in healthy people across ages. Study details: Template switching caught about one barcoded beta molecule for each two T cells.

A second PCR, run for roughly 6 to 11 cycles, used a sample-barcoded 5' primer plus a J-beta primer mix. MiXCR, run by TCRdb on the 5' RACE reads, gives a single entry per CDR3 protein. The sample lists 1,500,000 or so distinct CDR3 sequences, 40% to 45% occurring once. As for this clonotype: Antigen: not known.

Donors were healthy Caucasian individuals from Russia aged roughly 6 to 90. CDR3 size: 15 residues. The germline gives CDR1 KGHSH, CDR2 LQKENI. Deletions cut 1 base from V and 2 bases from J, with 8 bases between. The study, taken as a whole, reports: Older individuals had lower TCR beta diversity per million T cells (the decline was roughly linear). Long-lived donors exceeded aged donors in naive CD4+ cells and diversity.

The sequenced material came from blood. The genes are TRBV18 and TRBJ2-2; D remains ambiguous. The sequence derives from a woman under 30 in good health. CDR3 bases: TGTGCCAGCTCACCACAGACCACTAACACCGGGGAGCTGTTTTTT. It specifies CASSPQTTNTGELFF. Full variable domain (missing parts from reference TRBV18 and TRBJ2-2): NAGVMQNPRHLVRRRGQEARLRCSPMKGHSHVYWYRQLPEEGLKFMVYLQKENIIDESGMPKERFSAEFPKEGPSILRIQQVVRGDSAAYFCASSPQTTNTGELFFGEGSRLTVL.